This T cell receptor (beta chain) derives from a study of blood T cell repertoires in COVID-19. The wider study: Sites across the United States, Italy and Spain contributed samples from acute and convalescent COVID-19.

The germline gives CDR1 MNHEY, CDR2 SVGAGI. The CDR3 consists of 12 residues. The V end was cut by 8 bases, the J end by 0 bases, with 8 bases between. Authors' processing steps: Amplification of reference gene primers was used by the study to estimate nucleated cell counts. Assay: immunoSEQ multiplex PCR; the TCRdb copy retains only in-frame clones and omits some. The V and J calls and clone size are taken from that table; D and trimming were inferred from the DNA. The table shows about 280,000 clones, with roughly 89% occurring only once. The sequenced sample was PBMCs or T cells enriched from blood (not recorded which). The receptor comes from a woman aged 18 to 35 with acute COVID-19. The genes are TRBV6-5 and TRBJ2-7; no definite D call. The CDR3 protein is CASGRVSYEQYF. DNA of the CDR3: TGTGCCAGCGGCCGTGTCTCCTACGAGCAGTACTTC.